This T cell receptor (beta chain) came from a study of vaccination effects on CD4 cells after COVID-19. Across the study: Post-vaccine specimens arrived a median 72 days past the second dose.

Worth noting for this clone: Its antigen is as yet unknown.

TCRdb's table, derived via immunoSEQ multiplex PCR, lists solely in-frame clones and lacks some. The repertoire holds around 67,000 clones, approximately 81% seen once, with 1.2% in the top ten. Antigen-specific CD4+ T cell clonotypes were called by their expansion after viral peptide-pool culture in ViraFEST. Subsequent to 10 days of culture, CD4+ T cells were isolated. Participants were vaccinated with two doses of either the BNT162b2 or mRNA-1273 vaccine. The starting material was CD4+ T cells from PBMCs cultured with HCoV-229E spike peptides, obtained after COVID-19 vaccination. The receptor was isolated from a human donor who received a COVID-19 vaccine.

The CDR3 DNA follows: TGCGCCAGCAGCTTCAACCCCACCGGGGCAAATGAGCAGTTCTTC. Translation: CASSFNPTGANEQFF. The J gene is TRBJ2-1, the V gene TRBV5-1; D is perhaps TRBD1 or TRBD2 (5 bases each). The CDR3 length is 15 residues. Trimming removed 2 bases at V and 7 bases at J, with 16 bases between. The V gene's germline CDR1 is SGHRS and CDR2 YFSETQ.